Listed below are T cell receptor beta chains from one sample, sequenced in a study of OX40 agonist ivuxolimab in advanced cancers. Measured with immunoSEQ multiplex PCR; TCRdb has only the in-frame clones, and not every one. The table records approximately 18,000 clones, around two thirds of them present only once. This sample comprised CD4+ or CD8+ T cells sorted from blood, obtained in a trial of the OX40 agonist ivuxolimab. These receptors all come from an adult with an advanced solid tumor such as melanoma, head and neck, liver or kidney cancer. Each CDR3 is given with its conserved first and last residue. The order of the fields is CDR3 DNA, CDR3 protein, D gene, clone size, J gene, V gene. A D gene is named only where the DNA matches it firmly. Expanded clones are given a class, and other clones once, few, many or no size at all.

TGTGCCAGCAGACGGACTAGCGGGAGGGATTACGAGCAGTACTTC | CASRRTSGRDYEQYF | TRBD2 | - | TRBJ2-7 | TRBV28
TGTGCCAGCAGTTCCGGGACAGGGAATGGCGAGCAGTACTTC | CASSSGTGNGEQYF | TRBD1 | few | TRBJ2-7 | TRBV27
TGTGCCAGCAGTCGGACAGGGTCCCCCAATCAGCCCCAGCATTTT | CASSRTGSPNQPQHF | TRBD1 | - | TRBJ1-5 | TRBV27
TGTGCCAGCAGCCTCGGGACTAGCGGGTTTAGCTCCTACGAGCAGTACTTC | CASSLGTSGFSSYEQYF | TRBD2 | - | TRBJ2-7 | TRBV11-2
TGCGCCAGCAGCCAAGGACCTTGGACTAGCGGGAGAGACAATGAGCAGTTCTTC | CASSQGPWTSGRDNEQFF | TRBD2 | - | TRBJ2-1 | TRBV4-3
TGTGCCAGTATGCCTTGGACAAGTAGCTCTGGAAACACCATATATTTT | CASMPWTSSSGNTIYF | - | - | TRBJ1-3 | TRBV19
TGTGCCAGCAGCTTAGGCACGGGTTGGGATGGCTACACCTTC | CASSLGTGWDGYTF | - | - | TRBJ1-2 | TRBV7-9
TGTGCCAGCAGTGACCCGGGGGGTAGCGGGGGTTCCGCGAACACCGGGGAGCTGTTTTTT | CASSDPGGSGGSANTGELFF | TRBD2 | - | TRBJ2-2 | TRBV2
TGTGCCAGCAGCTTAGGACTAGCGGGAGGAGGTCGGACAGATACGCAGTATTTT | CASSLGLAGGGRTDTQYF | TRBD2 | - | TRBJ2-3 | TRBV7-2
TGTGCCAGCAGTACCACCTCGCCCGCGGAGCTGTTTTTT | CASSTTSPAELFF | - | - | TRBJ2-2 | TRBV6-5
TGTGCCAGCAGTGAGAGACAGACCTATAGCAATCAGCCCCAGCATTTT | CASSERQTYSNQPQHF | - | medium-sized | TRBJ1-5 | TRBV2
TGTGCCTGGAGTGGAGGCTCCTACAATGAGCAGTTCTTC | CAWSGGSYNEQFF | - | - | TRBJ2-1 | TRBV30
TGTGCCTGGAGGACCGCTTACGGGCGGTACGAGCAGTACTTC | CAWRTAYGRYEQYF | - | - | TRBJ2-7 | TRBV30
TGTGCCAGCAGTGCCCCCTTGATCCCCAACGAGCAGTACTTC | CASSAPLIPNEQYF | - | - | TRBJ2-7 | TRBV6-1
TGTGCCAGCAGCCGGCCGAGCTCCTACGAGCAGTACTTC | CASSRPSSYEQYF | - | - | TRBJ2-7 | TRBV7-9
TGTGCCAGCGAAGGCGCGAACACCGGGGAGCTGTTTTTT | CASEGANTGELFF | - | - | TRBJ2-2 | TRBV28
TGCGCCAGCAGCCAAGAGACTAGCGAGGTGCACATTCAGTACTTC | CASSQETSEVHIQYF | TRBD2 | - | TRBJ2-4 | TRBV4-1
TGTGCCAGCAGCTTAGGGGGGATCTCCTACGAGCAGTACTTC | CASSLGGISYEQYF | - | - | TRBJ2-7 | TRBV7-2
TGTGCCAGCAGTTTAAAGCCCACCGCAGGACAGGATAACTATGGCTACACCTTC | CASSLKPTAGQDNYGYTF | TRBD1 | - | TRBJ1-2 | TRBV27
TGTGCCAGCAGTTTAAGTTGGACTGCTGGCATGAACACTGAAGCTTTCTTT | CASSLSWTAGMNTEAFF | - | medium-sized | TRBJ1-1 | TRBV28
TGCGCCAGCAGCTTGAACTACGAGCAGTACTTC | CASSLNYEQYF | - | once | TRBJ2-7 | TRBV5-1
TGTGCCAGCTCACTGGGACCGGGACGGACGAACACCGGGGAGCTGTTTTTT | CASSLGPGRTNTGELFF | - | - | TRBJ2-2 | TRBV18
TGTGCCAGCTCACCGACAGGAGGATCCCCAGATACGCAGTATTTT | CASSPTGGSPDTQYF | - | - | TRBJ2-3 | TRBV18
TGTGCCAGCAGCAGCATTGTACTTGGGGCCAACGTCCTGACTTTC | CASSSIVLGANVLTF | - | few | TRBJ2-6 | TRBV27
TGTGCCAGCAGTCTCGGGACAGGGGAAGAGACCCAGTACTTC | CASSLGTGEETQYF | TRBD1 | - | TRBJ2-5 | TRBV28
TGTGCCAGCAGCCCAACGACAGAAATACATGGCTACACCTTC | CASSPTTEIHGYTF | - | - | TRBJ1-2 | TRBV7-3
TGTGCCGCGAGGGGCAACTACGAGCAGTACTTC | CAARGNYEQYF | - | - | TRBJ2-7 | TRBV10-3
TGTGCCAGCAGCTTGGCGGAGACCCAGTACTTC | CASSLAETQYF | - | - | TRBJ2-5 | TRBV5-6
TGCGCCAGCAGCCAAGATCCAGCGGGAGAGTACAATGAGCAGTTCTTC | CASSQDPAGEYNEQFF | TRBD2 | - | TRBJ2-1 | TRBV4-1
TGTGCCAGCAGTTACTTCGGGACAGGGTACGAGCAGTACTTC | CASSYFGTGYEQYF | TRBD1 | - | TRBJ2-7 | TRBV6-5
TGTGCCAGCAGCTTAGGGGGTTACACCGGGGAGCTGTTTTTT | CASSLGGYTGELFF | - | - | TRBJ2-2 | TRBV11-3
TGCGCCAGCAGCCTGGGGACTAGCGGGCACAATGAGCAGTTCTTC | CASSLGTSGHNEQFF | TRBD2 | - | TRBJ2-1 | TRBV5-1
TGTGCCAGCTCAAACCCGGGGAGGACTGAAGCTTTCTTT | CASSNPGRTEAFF | - | - | TRBJ1-1 | TRBV28
TGTGCCAGCTCACCCAGCATGAACCTGAACACCGGGGAGCTGTTTTTT | CASSPSMNLNTGELFF | - | once | TRBJ2-2 | TRBV18
TGTGCCAGCGGATGGGGTCAGGGAGGAGGGTACGAGCAGTACTTC | CASGWGQGGGYEQYF | - | - | TRBJ2-7 | TRBV2
TGTGCCAGCAGTCCGGTTTTCTACAATGAGCAGTTCTTC | CASSPVFYNEQFF | - | - | TRBJ2-1 | TRBV27
TGTGCCAGCAGTATGCAACAGGGGGCCCACTACGAGCAGTACTTC | CASSMQQGAHYEQYF | TRBD1 | once | TRBJ2-7 | TRBV27
TGTGCCATCAGTCCCTTCTCCGGGACTAGCGGCTCCTACAATGAGCAGTTCTTC | CAISPFSGTSGSYNEQFF | TRBD2 | - | TRBJ2-1 | TRBV10-3
TGTGCCAGCAGCGTAGCGGATACACCCTTGAACACCGGGGAGCTGTTTTTT | CASSVADTPLNTGELFF | - | few | TRBJ2-2 | TRBV9
TGCAGCGTTGAAGACAGGGAAAATGAGCAGTTCTTC | CSVEDRENEQFF | - | - | TRBJ2-1 | TRBV29-1
TGTGCCAGTAGTATTGCTGGCTACAATGAGCAGTTCTTC | CASSIAGYNEQFF | - | - | TRBJ2-1 | TRBV19
TGTGCCAGCAGTTACGACGCCGGGGTTGGGCAGTTCTTC | CASSYDAGVGQFF | - | few | TRBJ2-1 | TRBV6-5
TGCGCCAGCAGCCAGAACTTACAGGAAGTCCACGCCAAAAACATTCAGTACTTC | CASSQNLQEVHAKNIQYF | - | - | TRBJ2-4 | TRBV4-3
TGTGCCAGCAGCTCGACTAGCGGGAGGTCCGGGGAGCTGTTTTTT | CASSSTSGRSGELFF | TRBD2 | - | TRBJ2-2 | TRBV9
TGCGCCAGCAGCCAAGATTGGGACGGGAGGGGCGAGCAGTACTTC | CASSQDWDGRGEQYF | TRBD2 | - | TRBJ2-7 | TRBV4-3
TGCGCCAGCAGCCGTGACAGGGGCCACGAGCAGTACTTC | CASSRDRGHEQYF | TRBD1 | - | TRBJ2-7 | TRBV4-3
TGTGCCAGCAGTGCCACAGGGGGCAATCAGCCCCAGCATTTT | CASSATGGNQPQHF | TRBD1 | medium-sized | TRBJ1-5 | TRBV27
TGTGCCAGCAGTGACCTCGACAAAAACATTCAGTACTTC | CASSDLDKNIQYF | - | - | TRBJ2-4 | TRBV2
TGTGCCAGCTCACCTAGCGGGAACTCCTACGAGCAGTACTTC | CASSPSGNSYEQYF | TRBD2 | - | TRBJ2-7 | TRBV18
TGCGCCAGCAGCCAGCCCCTGCACTACAATGAGCAGTTCTTC | CASSQPLHYNEQFF | - | - | TRBJ2-1 | TRBV4-1
TGTGCCTGGAATTCCATACGGACCGCTAACGAGCAGTACTTC | CAWNSIRTANEQYF | - | few | TRBJ2-7 | TRBV30
TGTGCCAGCAGTTCCGCGGACCCTGGGACCGGGGAGCTGTTTTTT | CASSSADPGTGELFF | - | few | TRBJ2-2 | TRBV27
TGTGCCAGCACACAGGGGTCGACAGATACGCAGTATTTT | CASTQGSTDTQYF | TRBD1 | - | TRBJ2-3 | TRBV11-3
TGTGCCAGCAGTTACCGGACAGGGCTCGACGAGCAGTACTTC | CASSYRTGLDEQYF | TRBD1 | - | TRBJ2-7 | TRBV6-5
TGCGCCAGCAGCTTTGGAGGGGGCGAGCCCTACTACGAGCAGTACTTC | CASSFGGGEPYYEQYF | - | - | TRBJ2-7 | TRBV4-1
TGTGCCAGCAGTTGGGGGTGGAACACTGAAGCTTTCTTT | CASSWGWNTEAFF | - | - | TRBJ1-1 | TRBV27
TGCAGCGTTGAAGATCCTAGCAGGCTCGGCACTGAAGCTTTCTTT | CSVEDPSRLGTEAFF | - | few | TRBJ1-1 | TRBV29-1